Given below is one T cell receptor (beta chain) in context. Antigen unknown. One end of the junction varies from germline; a read error may be responsible. The V gene's germline CDR1 is SGDLS and CDR2 YYNGEE. The CDR3 contains 15 residues. A second PCR, run for about 7 to 11 cycles, used a sample-barcoded 5' primer plus a J-beta primer mix. In TCRdb, the 5' RACE reads were re-called with MiXCR into one record per CDR3 protein. The sample has about 1.6 million distinct CDR3 sequences, roughly 30% seen once. This sample is part of a study of blood T cells in healthy people across ages. Study-wide points: Total diversity from one million sequenced T cells was likely underestimated.

This sequence was found in a woman under 40 in good health. This chain uses TRBV9 with TRBJ2-1, with D possibly TRBD2 on 6 matching bases. Sample: blood. The DNA for the CDR3 is TGTGCCAGCAGCGTAGCCCGTGGGGGGAACAATGAGCAGGTCTTC. Protein sequence: CASSVARGGNNEQVF.